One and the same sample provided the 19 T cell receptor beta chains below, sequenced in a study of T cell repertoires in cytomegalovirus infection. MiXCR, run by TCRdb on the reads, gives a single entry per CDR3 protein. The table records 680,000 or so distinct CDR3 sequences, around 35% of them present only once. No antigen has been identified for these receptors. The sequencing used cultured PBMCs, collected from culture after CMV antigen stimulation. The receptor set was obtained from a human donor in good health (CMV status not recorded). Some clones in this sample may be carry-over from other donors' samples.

CDR3 DNA sequence: TGTGCCAGCAGCTTTAGAGGGGCGGGGGGCACAGATACGCAGTATTTT. It codes for CASSFRGAGGTDTQYF. The genes are TRBV11-3 and TRBJ2-3; 7 nucleotides agree with TRBD2. Per the germline V gene, CDR1 is SGHNT and CDR2 is YENEEA. CDR3 length: 16 residues. Trimming at V came to 3 bases and at J to 1 base, leaving 7 bases not matched to a gene.

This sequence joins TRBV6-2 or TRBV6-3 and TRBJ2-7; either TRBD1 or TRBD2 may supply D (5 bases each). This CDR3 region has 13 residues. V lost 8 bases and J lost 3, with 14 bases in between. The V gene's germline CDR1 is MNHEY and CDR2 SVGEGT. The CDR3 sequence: CASPRGRYYEQYF. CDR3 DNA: TGTGCCAGCCCCCGGGGCAGGTACTACGAGCAGTACTTC.

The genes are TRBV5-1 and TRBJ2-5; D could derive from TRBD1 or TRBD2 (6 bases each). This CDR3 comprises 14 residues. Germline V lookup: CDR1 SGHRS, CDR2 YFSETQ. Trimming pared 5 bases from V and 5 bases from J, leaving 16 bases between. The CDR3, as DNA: TGCGCCAGCAGTTGGGACTTCCAGGGGGAGACCCAGTACTTC. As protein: CASSWDFQGETQYF.

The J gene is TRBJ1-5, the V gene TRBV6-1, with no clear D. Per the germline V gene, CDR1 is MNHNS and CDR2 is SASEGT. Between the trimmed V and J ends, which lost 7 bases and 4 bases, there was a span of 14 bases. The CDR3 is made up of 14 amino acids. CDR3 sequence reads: CASIIEGLNQPQHF. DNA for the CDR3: TGTGCCAGCATCATCGAGGGCTTAAATCAGCCCCAGCATTTT.

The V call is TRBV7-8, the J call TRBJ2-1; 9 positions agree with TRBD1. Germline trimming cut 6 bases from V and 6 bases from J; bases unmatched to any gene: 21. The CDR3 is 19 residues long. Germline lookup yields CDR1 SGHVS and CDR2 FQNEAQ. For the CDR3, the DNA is TGTGCCAGCAGAAGGCGGGCGGGGACAGGGCTTTTACAGCGCAATGAGCAGTTCTTC. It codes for CASRRRAGTGLLQRNEQFF.

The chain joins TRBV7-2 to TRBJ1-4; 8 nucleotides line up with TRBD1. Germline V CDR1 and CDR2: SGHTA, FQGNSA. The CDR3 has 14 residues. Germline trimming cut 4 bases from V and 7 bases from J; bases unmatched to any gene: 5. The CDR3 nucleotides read TGTGCCAGCAGCTCAGGGGGCTGGGTTGAAAAACTGTTTTTT. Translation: CASSSGGWVEKLFF.

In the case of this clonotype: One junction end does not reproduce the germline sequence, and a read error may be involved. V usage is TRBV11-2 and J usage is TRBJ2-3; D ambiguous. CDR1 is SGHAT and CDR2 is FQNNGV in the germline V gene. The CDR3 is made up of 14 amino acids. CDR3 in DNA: TGTGCCAGCAGCTTAGATTTTGGCACAGAAACGCAGTATTTT. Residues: CASSLDFGTETQYF.

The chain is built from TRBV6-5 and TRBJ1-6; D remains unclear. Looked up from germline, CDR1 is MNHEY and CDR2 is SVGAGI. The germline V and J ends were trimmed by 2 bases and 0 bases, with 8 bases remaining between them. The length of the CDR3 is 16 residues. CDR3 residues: CASSYGVSSYNSPLHF. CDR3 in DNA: TGTGCCAGCAGTTACGGGGTTAGCTCCTATAATTCACCCCTCCACTTT.

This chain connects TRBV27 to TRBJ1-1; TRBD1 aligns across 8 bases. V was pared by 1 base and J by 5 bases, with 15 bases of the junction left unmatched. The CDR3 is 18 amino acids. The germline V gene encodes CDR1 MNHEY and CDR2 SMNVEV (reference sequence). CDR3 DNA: TGTGCCAGCAGTTTATTCGGATTCCTCCAGGGGGCTAGTACTGAAGCTTTCTTT. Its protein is CASSLFGFLQGASTEAFF.

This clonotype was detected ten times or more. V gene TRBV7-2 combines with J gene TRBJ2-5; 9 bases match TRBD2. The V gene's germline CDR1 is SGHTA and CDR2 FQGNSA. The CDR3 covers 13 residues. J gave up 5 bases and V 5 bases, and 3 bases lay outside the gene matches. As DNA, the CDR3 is TGTGCCAGCAGCCCAAGCGGGGGGGAGACCCAGTACTTC. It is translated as CASSPSGGETQYF.

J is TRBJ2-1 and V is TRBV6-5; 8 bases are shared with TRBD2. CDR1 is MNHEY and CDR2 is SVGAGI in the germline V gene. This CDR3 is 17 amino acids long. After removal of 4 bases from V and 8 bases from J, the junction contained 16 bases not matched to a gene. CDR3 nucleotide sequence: TGTGCCAGCAGTTCCATCTTAGCGGGGTCGAGGTCCGATGAGCAGTTCTTC. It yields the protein CASSSILAGSRSDEQFF.

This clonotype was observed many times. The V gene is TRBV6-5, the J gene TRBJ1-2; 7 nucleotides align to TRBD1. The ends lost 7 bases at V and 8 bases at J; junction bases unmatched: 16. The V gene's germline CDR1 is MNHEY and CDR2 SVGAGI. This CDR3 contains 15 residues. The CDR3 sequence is CASTYRGGISSGYTF. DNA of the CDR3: TGTGCCAGCACCTACAGGGGTGGAATATCGAGCGGCTACACCTTC.

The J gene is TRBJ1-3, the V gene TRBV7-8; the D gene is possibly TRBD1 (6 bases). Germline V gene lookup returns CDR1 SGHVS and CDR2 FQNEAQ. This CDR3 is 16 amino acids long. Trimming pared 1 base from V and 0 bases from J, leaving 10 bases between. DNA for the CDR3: TGTGCCAGCAGCTTAGTAACAGGGCTCTCTGGAAACACCATATATTTT. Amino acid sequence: CASSLVTGLSGNTIYF.

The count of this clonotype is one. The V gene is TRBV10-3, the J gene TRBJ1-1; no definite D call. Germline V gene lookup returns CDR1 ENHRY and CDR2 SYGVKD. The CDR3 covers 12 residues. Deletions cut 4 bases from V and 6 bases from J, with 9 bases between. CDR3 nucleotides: TGTGCCATCAGTGCGCAAGGTCCTGAAGCTTTCTTT. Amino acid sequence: CAISAQGPEAFF.

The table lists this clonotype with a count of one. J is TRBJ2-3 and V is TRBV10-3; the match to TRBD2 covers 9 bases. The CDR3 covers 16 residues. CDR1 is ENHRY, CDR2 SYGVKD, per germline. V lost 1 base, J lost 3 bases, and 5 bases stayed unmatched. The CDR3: CAISEFSGGNTDTQYF. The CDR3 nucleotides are TGTGCCATCAGTGAGTTTAGCGGGGGAAATACAGATACGCAGTATTTT.

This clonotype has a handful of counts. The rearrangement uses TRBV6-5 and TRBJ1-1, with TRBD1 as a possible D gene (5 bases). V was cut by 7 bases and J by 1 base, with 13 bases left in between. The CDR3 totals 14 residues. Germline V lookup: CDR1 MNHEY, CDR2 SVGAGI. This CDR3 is CASTGAGTNTEAFF. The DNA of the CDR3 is TGTGCCAGCACCGGGGCTGGGACGAACACTGAAGCTTTCTTT.

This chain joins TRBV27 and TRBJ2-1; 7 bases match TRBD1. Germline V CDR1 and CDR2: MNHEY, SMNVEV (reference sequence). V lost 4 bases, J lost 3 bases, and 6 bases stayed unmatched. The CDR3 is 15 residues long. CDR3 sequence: CASSSSGQFYNEQFF. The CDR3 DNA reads TGTGCCAGCAGTTCCTCGGGACAGTTCTACAATGAGCAGTTCTTC.

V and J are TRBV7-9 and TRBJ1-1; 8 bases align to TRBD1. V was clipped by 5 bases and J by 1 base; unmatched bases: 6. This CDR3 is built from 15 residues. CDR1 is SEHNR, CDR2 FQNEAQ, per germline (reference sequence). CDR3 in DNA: TGTGCCAGCAGCAGTGGACAGGGACAGAACACTGAAGCTTTCTTT. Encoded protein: CASSSGQGQNTEAFF.

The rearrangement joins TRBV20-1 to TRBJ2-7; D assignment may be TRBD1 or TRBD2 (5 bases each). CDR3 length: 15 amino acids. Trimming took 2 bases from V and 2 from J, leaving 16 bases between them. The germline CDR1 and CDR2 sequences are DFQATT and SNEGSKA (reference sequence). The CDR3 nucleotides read TGCAGTGCTAGAAGCGAGCCCGGGGCGACCTACGAGCAGTACTTC. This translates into CSARSEPGATYEQYF.